This T cell receptor beta chain stems from a study of cytomegalovirus exposure and HLA in healthy donors. Germline V gene lookup returns CDR1 SGHRS and CDR2 YFSETQ. V gave up 0 bases and J gave up 8 bases, with 11 bases separating them. The CDR3 runs to 13 residues. General study findings and limits: In the 95 to 150 validation repertoires, approximately 94% of cluster scores exceeded 0, per a later analysis.

Data came from immunoSEQ multiplex PCR; TCRdb stores just in-frame clones and leaves some out. The sample contains hundreds of thousands of clones, about nine tenths of which appear only once. With respect to this clone: Its antigen is not known.

Specimen: PBMCs. The TCR comes from a woman aged 18-29 years in good health and CMV-seronegative. The J gene is TRBJ1-2, the V gene TRBV5-1; the D is unclear. Written as DNA, the CDR3 is TGCGCCAGCAGCTTGGACCTGGGAGACGGCTACACCTTC. Amino acid sequence: CASSLDLGDGYTF.